The clone carrying this T cell receptor beta chain qualifies as medium-sized. Germline V CDR1 and CDR2: SGHAT, FQDESV (reference sequence). V lost 5 bases to trimming and J lost 7 bases; unmatched junction nucleotides: 4. The length of the CDR3 is 13 residues. This entry belongs to a study of blood T cell repertoires in COVID-19. Study-level information: Samples taken during acute and convalescent COVID-19 were collected in the United States, Italy and Spain. PBMCs, B-cell-depleted T cells, or T cells were the source of the cDNA or gDNA that made up the material.

Authors' data handling: Amplification of reference gene primers was used by the study to estimate nucleated cell counts. Clones were sequenced by immunoSEQ multiplex PCR, and TCRdb holds only the in-frame ones, with some missing. The V and J calls and clone size were taken over from that table, and D and trimming were inferred from the DNA. The sample yields 100,000 to 150,000 clones, roughly 80% seen once. The sequencing sample was made of peripheral blood. The chain links TRBV11-1 to TRBJ1-2; 10 bases are shared with TRBD1. The source is a man aged 65 to 85 with acute or convalescent COVID-19. DNA for the CDR3: TGTGCCAGCAGCCCCGGGACAGGGGCTGGCTACACCTTC. Its translation is CASSPGTGAGYTF.